This is a list of T cell receptor beta chains from one sample in a study of CD8+ T cells in alopecia areata. TCRdb's copy holds only in-frame clones and misses some; the assay was immunoSEQ multiplex PCR. The sample has approximately 82,000 clones, roughly 51% seen once. Input material: NKG2D-high CD8+ T cells sorted from blood. Every receptor here comes from a human donor with alopecia areata. Both conserved end residues are part of each CDR3. A D gene is named only where the DNA matches it firmly. Some rows have no size entry. The others give once, few or many, or a class for an expanded clone.

v_gene	abundance	j_gene	d_gene	CDR3nt	CDR3aa
TRBV7-7	.	TRBJ2-7	.	TGTGCTAGCAGCCCGGACGGCTGGGAGCAGTACTTC	CASSPDGWEQYF
TRBV29-1	few	TRBJ2-5	TRBD2	TGCAGCGTTGATGGGCCCTCTTGGGGCCTTACTAGCGGGTCTCACCAAGAGACCCAGTACTTC	CSVDGPSWGLTSGSHQETQYF
TRBV4-1	few	TRBJ2-1	.	TGCGCCAGCAGCCAAGGAATAAGCTCCTACAATGAGCAGTTCTTC	CASSQGISSYNEQFF
TRBV29-1	few	TRBJ2-3	.	TGCAGCGTTGATCTAGCTACTAGCACAGATACGCAGTATTTT	CSVDLATSTDTQYF
TRBV29-1	.	TRBJ2-2	TRBD2	TGCAGCGTTGTAAGGGAGGGCGGGGAGCTGTTTTTT	CSVVREGGELFF
TRBV7-8	.	TRBJ2-7	TRBD2	TGTGCCAGCAGCTTAGAGGCGCTAGCGGGGACCTACGAGCAGTACTTC	CASSLEALAGTYEQYF
TRBV28	.	TRBJ2-7	.	TGTGCCAGCAGCAGGCTAGGCAGAGCCTACGAGCAGTACTTC	CASSRLGRAYEQYF
TRBV6-6	medium-sized	TRBJ2-7	.	TGTGCCAGCACCCTTGGGGCCGGCGAGCAGTACTTC	CASTLGAGEQYF
TRBV6-5	.	TRBJ2-7	.	TGTGCCAGCAGTTACTCGATAAGTCCAATTTACGAGCAGTACTTC	CASSYSISPIYEQYF
TRBV6-5	.	TRBJ2-5	.	TGTGCCAGCAGTCACTTCCTACCGCAAGAGACCCAGTACTTC	CASSHFLPQETQYF
TRBV6-5	once	TRBJ2-7	.	TGTGCCAGCAGTTTCGGGACACCCAGCAGCTACGAGCAGTACTTC	CASSFGTPSSYEQYF
TRBV4-2	few	TRBJ2-6	.	TGTGCCAGCAGCTCCGCGGCGGGGACTGGGGCCAACGTCCTGACTTTC	CASSSAAGTGANVLTF
TRBV29-1	few	TRBJ2-3	.	TGCAGCGTTGATCCCATCTCTGAAGGGGATACGCAGTATTTT	CSVDPISEGDTQYF
TRBV19	many	TRBJ2-1	.	TGTGCCAGTAGTGGTAGGAGTGGAGTAGAGCAGTTCTTC	CASSGRSGVEQFF
TRBV29-1	few	TRBJ1-5	.	TGCAGCGTTGAAGATCCCCTCGGGGGGGGTCAGCCCCAGCATTTT	CSVEDPLGGGQPQHF
TRBV28	.	TRBJ2-1	.	TGTGCCAGCGTGCACGAGGGAGGGGGCTACAATGAGCAGTTCTTC	CASVHEGGGYNEQFF
TRBV9	few	TRBJ1-5	.	TGTGCCAGCAGCGTATACGAGGACCAGCCCCAGCATTTT	CASSVYEDQPQHF
TRBV23-1	few	TRBJ2-7	.	TGCGCCAGCAGACTCCGGGACTCCTCCTACGAGCAGTACTTC	CASRLRDSSYEQYF
TRBV29-1	.	TRBJ2-7	.	TGCAGCGTTGTTGGGCGCTCCTACGAGCAGTACTTC	CSVVGRSYEQYF
TRBV6-5	.	TRBJ1-2	.	TGTGCCAGCAGTTCCGGGGCTCACGGCTACACCTTC	CASSSGAHGYTF
TRBV5-1	.	TRBJ1-2	TRBD1	TGCGCCAGCAGCACCGACAGGGGAGGATTCTATGGCTACACCTTC	CASSTDRGGFYGYTF
TRBV2	.	TRBJ2-7	.	TGTGCCAGCAGTGAAGGTAGCCTTTCCTCCTACGAGCAGTACTTC	CASSEGSLSSYEQYF
TRBV20-1	.	TRBJ2-7	.	TGCAGTGCTATCAGGGACTACGAGCAGTACTTC	CSAIRDYEQYF
TRBV5-6	.	TRBJ2-5	.	TGTGCCAGCAAATCGGGGGTCGAGACCCAGTACTTC	CASKSGVETQYF